The clone carrying this T cell receptor (beta chain) was seen a few times. Its specificity is unknown. This specimen belongs to a study of Ad26.COV2.S vaccination and SARS-CoV-2 variants. Regarding treatment: over 15 received Ad26.COV2.S at low or high dose, single or two shots; about 5 received placebo; per-sample allocation not given. Collection of samples fell on day 63 after the first vaccine or placebo injection. Germline CDR1 reads SEHNR; CDR2 reads FQNEAQ (reference sequence). Germline trimming cut 0 bases from V and 2 bases from J; bases unmatched to any gene: 3. This CDR3 is built from 17 residues. The study's findings and limits: Vaccinated individuals (as opposed to placebo recipients) had higher spike-specific TCR breadth.

Profiled with immunoSEQ multiplex PCR; TCRdb holds only in-frame clones, not every one. The sample has some 340,000 clones; about 86% are singletons. V gene TRBV7-9 combines with J gene TRBJ2-4; 11 bases fit TRBD2. The sequencing here drew on peripheral blood, taken in a trial of Ad26.COV2.S vaccine versus placebo. The receptor was derived from a person between 18 and 65 years old who received the Ad26.COV2.S COVID-19 vaccine or a placebo. CDR3 sequence (DNA): TGTGCCAGCAGCTTAGCTAGCGGGGGGGTTTCCAAAAACATTCAGTACTTC. It codes for CASSLASGGVSKNIQYF.